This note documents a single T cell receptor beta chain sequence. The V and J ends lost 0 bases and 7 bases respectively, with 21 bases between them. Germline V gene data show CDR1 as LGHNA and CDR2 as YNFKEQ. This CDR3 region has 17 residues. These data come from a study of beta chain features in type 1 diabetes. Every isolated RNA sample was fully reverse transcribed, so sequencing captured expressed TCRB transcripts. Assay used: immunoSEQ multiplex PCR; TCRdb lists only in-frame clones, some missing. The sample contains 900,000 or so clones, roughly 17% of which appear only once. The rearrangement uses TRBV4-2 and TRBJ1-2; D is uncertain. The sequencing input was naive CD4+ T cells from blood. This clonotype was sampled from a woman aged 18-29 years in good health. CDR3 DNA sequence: TGTGCCAGCAGCCAAGATAAGGGTACAGCGATAAATGCTGGCTACACCTTC. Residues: CASSQDKGTAINAGYTF.